This entry describes one T cell receptor (beta chain). Authors' processing steps: Estimated nucleated cell counts came from reference gene primer amplification. Repertoires were generated with immunoSEQ multiplex PCR, while TCRdb's copy carries only in-frame clones and drops some. That table gives V, J and clone size, and the DNA gave D and trimming. The table includes around 180,000 clones, about 85% detected once. These data belong to a study of blood T cell repertoires in COVID-19. Study-level background: Whether acute or convalescent, the COVID-19 samples came from the United States, Italy and Spain. Sources were T cells, B-cell-depleted T cells, or PBMCs; the material itself was cDNA or gDNA.

The V gene's germline CDR1 is SGHRS and CDR2 YFSETQ. V gave up 4 bases and J gave up 3 bases; unmatched junction bases: 4. There are 15 residues in the CDR3. This clonotype originated in a man at least 80 years old with COVID-19, enrolled during active disease. The sample consisted of peripheral blood. The chain carries TRBV5-1 and TRBJ2-3, with TRBD1 identical over 11 bases. In DNA, the CDR3 is TGCGCCAGCAGCACGGGACAGGGGGTGACAGATACGCAGTATTTT. Translation: CASSTGQGVTDTQYF.